Presented here are 9 T cell receptor beta chains from one specimen sequenced in a study of CD8 T cells in ankylosing spondylitis. TCRdb ran MiXCR on the 5' RACE reads and lists one entry per CDR3 protein. Among around 250,000 distinct CDR3 sequences listed, about 10% were seen once. The sequenced sample was blood, either unsorted or a sorted T cell fraction (not recorded which). The source of these receptors is a male donor with ankylosing spondylitis or in good health (not recorded which).

The V call is TRBV5-1, the J call TRBJ2-7; TRBD1 matches at 8 bases. The CDR3 sequence is 15 residues long. V shed 3 bases and J 7 bases; nucleotides not matched to a gene: 12. Looked up from germline, CDR1 is SGHRS and CDR2 is YFSETQ. The CDR3 reads CASSSTYTGGMEQYF. The DNA of the CDR3 is TGCGCCAGCAGCTCAACCTACACAGGGGGAATGGAGCAGTACTTC.

J is TRBJ1-1 and V is TRBV7-6; D gene unclear. This CDR3 contains 13 residues. The germline gives CDR1 SGHVS, CDR2 FNYEAQ. V lost 5 bases, J lost 1 base, and 8 bases lay in between. This CDR3 is CASSGYRNTEAFF. CDR3 DNA: TGTGCCAGCAGCGGGTACAGGAACACTGAAGCTTTCTTT.

This clonotype was seen more than once but under ten times. The genes are TRBV3-1 and TRBJ2-1; 13 bases fit TRBD2. The CDR3 is 16 residues long. Germline CDR1 LGHDT, CDR2 YNNKEL (reference sequence). J gave up 5 bases and V 4 bases, and 5 bases lay outside the gene matches. The CDR3 spells CASSRLLAGGNNEQFF. The DNA of the CDR3 is TGTGCCAGCAGCCGTCTACTAGCGGGGGGGAACAATGAGCAGTTCTTC.

There are many counts of this clonotype. The V call is TRBV9, the J call TRBJ2-2; D remains unclear. Germline V CDR1 and CDR2: SGDLS, YYNGEE. The CDR3 spans 13 residues. Trimming left V 1 base short and J 6 bases short, with 7 bases between. In DNA, the CDR3 is TGTGCCAGCAGCGTACCCACCCCCGGGGAGCTGTTTTTT. Its translation: CASSVPTPGELFF.

This clonotype was seen at least ten times. This chain links TRBV5-1 with TRBJ2-3; D is unresolved. The CDR3 has 14 residues. Germline V gene lookup returns CDR1 SGHRS and CDR2 YFSETQ. V lost 4 bases to trimming and J lost 0 bases, with 9 bases between them. The CDR3 sequence is CASSPAFSTDTQYF. The CDR3 DNA reads as TGCGCCAGCAGCCCTGCTTTTAGCACAGATACGCAGTATTTT.

V gene TRBV29-1 combines with J gene TRBJ2-1; D might be TRBD1 (6 bases). Trimming shortened V by 3 bases and J by 3 bases, and 15 bases separated the two germline ends. Looked up from germline, CDR1 is SQVTM and CDR2 is ANQGSEA. The CDR3 sequence is 15 residues long. This chain's CDR3 is CSVERSGGGYNEQFF. The CDR3 DNA reads TGCAGCGTTGAGAGGAGTGGGGGCGGCTACAATGAGCAGTTCTTC.

This clonotype came up many times. The chain couples TRBV5-5 to TRBJ2-3, with TRBD1 matching 12 bases. The CDR3 runs 17 residues. Trimming at V came to 4 bases and at J to 6 bases, leaving 12 bases not matched to a gene. CDR1 SGHKS and CDR2 YYEKEE come from the germline V gene (reference sequence). CDR3 sequence: CASSPELPGQGADTQYF. As DNA, the CDR3 is TGTGCCAGCAGCCCGGAGCTTCCGGGACAGGGGGCCGATACGCAGTATTTT.

This clonotype has ten or more counts. The chain has TRBV10-2 and TRBJ2-7; 8 nucleotides match TRBD1. The germline V gene has CDR1 WSHSY and CDR2 SAAADI. The CDR3 extends over 15 amino acids. V lost 7 bases to trimming and J lost 3 bases; unmatched junction nucleotides: 11. In DNA, the CDR3 is TGCGCCAGCACCCAAGGACAGGGCCGGGGCTACGAGCAGTACTTC. This codes for CASTQGQGRGYEQYF.

This clonotype was recorded at least ten times. The V call is TRBV12-3 or TRBV12-4, the J call TRBJ1-2; unclear D gene. This CDR3 spans 13 amino acids. Between the trimmed V and J ends, which lost 3 bases and 4 bases, there was a span of 9 bases. This chain's CDR3 is CASSFTVGYGYTF. CDR3 in DNA: TGTGCCAGCAGTTTCACAGTAGGCTATGGCTACACCTTC.